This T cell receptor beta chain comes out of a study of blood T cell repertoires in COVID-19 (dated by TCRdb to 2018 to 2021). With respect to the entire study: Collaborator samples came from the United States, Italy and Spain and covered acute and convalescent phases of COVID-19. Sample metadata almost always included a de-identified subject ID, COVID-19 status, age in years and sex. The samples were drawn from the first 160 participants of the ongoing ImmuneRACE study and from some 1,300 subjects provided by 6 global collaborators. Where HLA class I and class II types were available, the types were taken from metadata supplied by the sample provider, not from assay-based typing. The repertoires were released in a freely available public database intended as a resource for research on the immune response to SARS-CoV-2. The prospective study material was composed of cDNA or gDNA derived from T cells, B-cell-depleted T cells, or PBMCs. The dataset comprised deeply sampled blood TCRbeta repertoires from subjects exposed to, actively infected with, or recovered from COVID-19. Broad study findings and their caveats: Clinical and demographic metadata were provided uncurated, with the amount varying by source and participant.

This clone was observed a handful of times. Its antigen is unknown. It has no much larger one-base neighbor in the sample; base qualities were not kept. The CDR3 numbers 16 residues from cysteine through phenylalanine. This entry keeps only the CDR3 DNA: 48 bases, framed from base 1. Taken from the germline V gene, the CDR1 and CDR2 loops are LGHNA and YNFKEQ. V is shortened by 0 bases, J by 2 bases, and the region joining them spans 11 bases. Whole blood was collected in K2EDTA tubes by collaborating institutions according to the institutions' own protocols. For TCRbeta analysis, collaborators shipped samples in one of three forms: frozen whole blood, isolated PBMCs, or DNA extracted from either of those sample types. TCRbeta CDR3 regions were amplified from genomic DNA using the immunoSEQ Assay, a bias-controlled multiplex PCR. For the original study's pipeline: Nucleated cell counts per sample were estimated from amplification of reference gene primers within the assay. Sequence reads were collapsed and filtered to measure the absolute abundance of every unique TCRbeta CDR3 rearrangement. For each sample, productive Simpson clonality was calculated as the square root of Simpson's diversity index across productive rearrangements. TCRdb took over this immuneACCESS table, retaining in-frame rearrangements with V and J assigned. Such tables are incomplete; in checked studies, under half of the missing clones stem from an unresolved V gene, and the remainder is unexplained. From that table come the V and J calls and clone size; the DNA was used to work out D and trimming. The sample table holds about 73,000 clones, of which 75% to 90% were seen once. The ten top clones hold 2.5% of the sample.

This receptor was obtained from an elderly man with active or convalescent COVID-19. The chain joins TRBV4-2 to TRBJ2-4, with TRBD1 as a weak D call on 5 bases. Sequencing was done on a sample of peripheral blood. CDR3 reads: CASSQETVYPKNIQYF. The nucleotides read TGTGCCAGCAGCCAAGAGACAGTATATCCCAAAAACATTCAGTACTTC.